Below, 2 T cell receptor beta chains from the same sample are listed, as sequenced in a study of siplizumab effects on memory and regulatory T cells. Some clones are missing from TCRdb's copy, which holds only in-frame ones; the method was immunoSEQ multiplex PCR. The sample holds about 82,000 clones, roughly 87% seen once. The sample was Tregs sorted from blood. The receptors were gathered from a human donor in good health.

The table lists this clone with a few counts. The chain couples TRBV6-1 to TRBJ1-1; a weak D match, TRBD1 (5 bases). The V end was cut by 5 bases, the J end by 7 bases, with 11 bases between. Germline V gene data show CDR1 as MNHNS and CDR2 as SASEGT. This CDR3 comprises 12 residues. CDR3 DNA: TGTGCCAGCAGTCCCGGGGGGGGTGAAGCTTTCTTT. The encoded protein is CASSPGGGEAFF.

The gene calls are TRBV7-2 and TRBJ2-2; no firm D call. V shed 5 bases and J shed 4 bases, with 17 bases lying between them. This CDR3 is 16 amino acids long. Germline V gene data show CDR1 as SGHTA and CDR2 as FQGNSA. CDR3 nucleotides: TGTGCCAGCAGCCATAAATTCCTGTCGGCCACCGGGGAGCTGTTTTTT. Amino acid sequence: CASSHKFLSATGELFF.